This T cell receptor (beta chain) was identified during a study of blood T cell repertoires in COVID-19. Across the whole study: Acute and convalescent COVID-19 specimens originated in the United States, Italy and Spain. Sources were T cells, B-cell-depleted T cells, or PBMCs; the material itself was cDNA or gDNA.

The CDR3 has 15 residues. V dropped 5 bases and J dropped 9; count of bases not matched to a gene: 8. The germline V gene encodes CDR1 SEHNR and CDR2 FQNEAQ (reference sequence). As originally analysed: Estimates of nucleated cell counts were drawn from the amplification of reference gene primers. Libraries were prepared by immunoSEQ multiplex PCR; TCRdb keeps only in-frame clonotypes and omits some of them. The V and J calls and the clone size are those of that table, but D and trimming were determined from the DNA. The sample lists approximately 240,000 clones; 70% to 85% were seen once. The rearrangement links TRBV7-9 to TRBJ1-6; 9 nucleotides agree with TRBD1. This receptor was identified in a woman aged 40 to 50 who had recovered from COVID-19. Sequencing was performed on peripheral blood. The CDR3 sequence: CASSPGDRVASPLHF. The CDR3 DNA reads TGTGCCAGCAGCCCCGGGGACAGGGTAGCTTCACCCCTCCACTTT. Together with reference TRBV7-9 and TRBJ1-6, the CDR3 gives the full variable domain: DTGVSQNPRHKITKRGQNVTFRCDPISEHNRLYWYRQTLGQGPEFLTYFQNEAQLEKSRLLSDRFSAERPKGSFSTLEIQRTEQGDSAMYLCASSPGDRVASPLHFGNGTRLTVT.